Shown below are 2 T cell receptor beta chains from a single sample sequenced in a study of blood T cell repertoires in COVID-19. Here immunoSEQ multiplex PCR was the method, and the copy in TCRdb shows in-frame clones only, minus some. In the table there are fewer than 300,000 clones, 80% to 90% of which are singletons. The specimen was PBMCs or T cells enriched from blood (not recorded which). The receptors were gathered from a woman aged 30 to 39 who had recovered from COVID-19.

CDR3 nucleotide sequence: TGCAGCGTTGCACAGGGAGTTACCTATGGCTACACCTTC. Its protein is CSVAQGVTYGYTF. The chain is built from TRBV29-1 and TRBJ1-2; D might be TRBD1 (6 bases). The CDR3 totals 13 residues. The V end was cut by 4 bases, the J end by 4 bases, with 13 bases between. The germline V gene has CDR1 SQVTM and CDR2 ANQGSEA.

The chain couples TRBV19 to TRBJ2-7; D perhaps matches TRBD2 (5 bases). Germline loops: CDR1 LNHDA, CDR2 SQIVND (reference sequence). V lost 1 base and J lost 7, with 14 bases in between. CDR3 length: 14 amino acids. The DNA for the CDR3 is TGTGCCAGTAGTATAGCCTCGGGAACGGGGGAGCAGTACTTC. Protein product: CASSIASGTGEQYF.